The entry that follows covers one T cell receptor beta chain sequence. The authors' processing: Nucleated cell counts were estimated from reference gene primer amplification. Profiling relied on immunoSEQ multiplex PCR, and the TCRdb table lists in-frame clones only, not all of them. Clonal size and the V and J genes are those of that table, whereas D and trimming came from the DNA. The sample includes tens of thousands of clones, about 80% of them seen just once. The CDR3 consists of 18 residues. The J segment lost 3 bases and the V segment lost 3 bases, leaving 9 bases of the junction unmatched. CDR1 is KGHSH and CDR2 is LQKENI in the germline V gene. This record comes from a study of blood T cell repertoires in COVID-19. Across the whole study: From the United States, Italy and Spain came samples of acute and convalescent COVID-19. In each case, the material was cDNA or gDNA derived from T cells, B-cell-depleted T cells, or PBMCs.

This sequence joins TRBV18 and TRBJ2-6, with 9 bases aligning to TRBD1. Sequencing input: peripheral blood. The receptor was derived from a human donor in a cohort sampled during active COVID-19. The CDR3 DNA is TGTGCCAGCTCACCTTTACAGGGGGCGGCTGGTGGGGCCAACGTCCTGACTTTC. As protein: CASSPLQGAAGGANVLTF.